The sequence of this TCR beta chain was determined in a study of blood T cell repertoires in COVID-19. Study background: COVID-19 samples, acute and convalescent, were from the United States, Italy and Spain. The cDNA or gDNA used as material had been derived from T cells, B-cell-depleted T cells, or PBMCs.

In the authors' workflow: Amplification with reference gene primers provided the estimates of nucleated cell counts. Using immunoSEQ multiplex PCR, the repertoire was profiled, and TCRdb retains in-frame clones only, with some absent. D and trimming come from the DNA, and the V and J calls and clone size come from that table. This table holds about 270,000 clones, about 87% found once. The J segment lost 4 bases and the V segment lost 3 bases, leaving 22 bases of the junction unmatched. CDR3 size: 20 residues. Germline assignment: CDR1 LNHDA and CDR2 SQIVND (reference sequence). The receptor's source is a man in his sixties who had recovered from COVID-19. Sequenced input: peripheral blood. The chain combines TRBV19 with TRBJ1-1, with TRBD1 identical over 8 bases. CDR3 bases: TGTGCCAGTAGTATCTGGGATATCAGGGGGCTGGATTGGAAGGGCACTGAAGCTTTCTTT. Translation gives CASSIWDIRGLDWKGTEAFF. The variable domain in full, with the rest retrieved from reference TRBV19 and TRBJ1-1, is DGGITQSPKYLFRKEGQNVTLSCEQNLNHDAMYWYRQDPGQGLRLIYYSQIVNDFQKGDIAEGYSVSREKKESFPLTVTSAQKNPTAFYLCASSIWDIRGLDWKGTEAFFGQGTRLTVV.